This TCR beta chain was sequenced in a study of T-cell memory formation after mild COVID-19. As for the study in general: Clusters were largely donor specific.

Study-wide findings and caveats: A balance of CD4 and CD8 characterized clones contracting day 15 to 85, whereas later expanders leaned CD4+.

TCRdb re-analysed the 5' RACE reads in MiXCR, keeping a single row per CDR3 protein. The data contain hundreds of thousands of distinct CDR3 sequences, roughly 15% of them singletons. Germline-derived CDR1 and CDR2 are GTSNPN and SVGIG (reference sequence). The CDR3 has 12 amino acids. The V end was cut by 5 bases, the J end by 4 bases, with 9 bases between. This clonotype turned up a few times. Its antigen is still unknown. V gene TRBV30 combines with J gene TRBJ2-1, with D possibly being TRBD1 (6 bases). Sequencing was performed on PBMCs or a T cell subset sorted from them (not recorded which). This receptor was obtained from a man younger than 30 who had mild COVID-19 (a few samples of this study predate the infection). Cell type and time point are not known. This chain's CDR3 is CAWEGGYNEQFF. The CDR3 DNA follows: TGTGCCTGGGAAGGGGGTTACAATGAGCAGTTCTTC.